The 27 T cell receptor beta chains reported below all come from one sample, sequenced in a study of shared clonotypes between healthy human individuals. This table comes from immunoSEQ multiplex PCR, and its TCRdb copy is limited to in-frame clones, with some not included. The sample records over a million clones, 96% being singletons. Sequenced input: naive CD4+ T cells sorted from blood. As to subset: CD45RA+ positively selected. The receptors originated from a man aged 30 to 39 in good health.

The chain combines TRBV28 with TRBJ1-4, with 7 bases aligning to TRBD1. CDR1 MDHEN and CDR2 SYDVKM come from the germline V gene. J was trimmed by 7 bases and V by 5 bases; bases with no gene match: 7. The CDR3 contains 14 residues. CDR3 loop: CASSPRGLSEKLFF. The DNA of the CDR3 is TGTGCCAGCAGTCCTAGGGGGCTCAGTGAAAAACTGTTTTTT.

The rearrangement joins TRBV5-5 to TRBJ2-2; 9 bases match TRBD2. J gave up 6 bases and V 4 bases, and 16 bases lay outside the gene matches. This CDR3 has 18 amino acids. CDR1 and CDR2 from the germline V gene are SGHKS and YYEKEE (reference sequence). Here the CDR3 DNA reads TGTGCCAGCAGCCTACTACCAAGCGGGACTAGCCGGTCCGGGGAGCTGTTTTTT. Translating it yields CASSLLPSGTSRSGELFF.

The chain combines TRBV5-1 with TRBJ2-1; TRBD1 matches at 9 bases. Trimming at V came to 6 bases and at J to 7 bases, leaving 8 bases not matched to a gene. The length of the CDR3 is 14 residues. The germline V gene has CDR1 SGHRS and CDR2 YFSETQ. The CDR3 protein is CASNQGTGRNEQFF. Written as DNA, the CDR3 is TGCGCCAGCAACCAAGGGACAGGGAGGAATGAGCAGTTCTTC.

The chain recombines TRBV18 with TRBJ2-4, with 8 bases that match TRBD1. This CDR3 spans 16 amino acids. Trimming removed 3 bases from V and 0 bases from J; junction bases left unmatched: 4. Germline CDR1 reads KGHSH; CDR2 reads LQKENI. This CDR3 reads CASSPGTGVAKNIQYF. CDR3 in DNA: TGTGCCAGCTCACCGGGGACAGGAGTAGCCAAAAACATTCAGTACTTC.

This clone occurred once. The chain combines TRBV10-3 with TRBJ1-2; no clear D gene. V lost 5 bases, J lost 6 bases, and 16 bases lay in between. The CDR3 extends over 14 amino acids. CDR1 and CDR2 (germline): ENHRY, SYGVKD. The CDR3 is CAISLNFRENGYTF. The CDR3 DNA is TGTGCCATCAGTCTGAATTTCCGAGAGAATGGCTACACCTTC.

The chain combines TRBV19 with TRBJ2-7; D ambiguous. This CDR3 has 16 residues. V dropped 4 bases and J dropped 3 bases, with 19 bases sitting between them. CDR1 and CDR2 from the germline V gene are LNHDA and SQIVND (reference sequence). CDR3 sequence reads: CASSKMAGVGYYEQYF. The CDR3 region has the DNA TGTGCCAGTAGTAAAATGGCAGGAGTGGGTTACTACGAGCAGTACTTC.

The J gene is TRBJ2-5, the V gene TRBV6-1; TRBD2 matches 8 bases. The length of the CDR3 is 13 residues. CDR1 MNHNS and CDR2 SASEGT come from the germline V gene. V shed 4 bases and J 10 bases; nucleotides not matched to a gene: 8. As DNA, the CDR3 is TGTGCCAGCAGTGTCCAGCGGGAGTCGAGCCAGTACTTC. This gives the protein CASSVQRESSQYF.

V and J are TRBV5-4 and TRBJ2-2, with D possibly matching TRBD2 (6 bases). Trimming shortened V by 0 bases and J by 2 bases, and 14 bases separated the two germline ends. Germline V gives CDR1 SGHNT, CDR2 YYREEE (reference sequence). The CDR3 is made up of 17 amino acids. DNA for the CDR3: TGTGCCAGCAGCTTGGGCCTAGCGCGATTTAACACCGGGGAGCTGTTTTTT. It yields the protein CASSLGLARFNTGELFF.

V gene TRBV7-2 combines with J gene TRBJ2-5; tentative D call: TRBD1 (5 bases). CDR1 is SGHTA and CDR2 is FQGNSA in the germline V gene. This CDR3 region has 15 residues. V was pared by 5 bases and J by 2 bases, with 15 bases between. The CDR3 spells CASSPQGQKQETQYF. The CDR3 region has the DNA TGTGCCAGCAGCCCCCAGGGCCAGAAACAAGAGACCCAGTACTTC.

The rearrangement uses TRBV27 and TRBJ2-7, with unresolved D. This CDR3 region has 15 residues. Germline CDR1 reads MNHEY; CDR2 reads SMNVEV (reference sequence). The V end lost 4 bases, the J end lost 3 bases, and 16 bases lay between the germline ends. Here the CDR3 reads CASSSLGGTDYEQYF. The CDR3 DNA reads as TGTGCCAGCAGTTCCCTGGGTGGAACCGACTACGAGCAGTACTTC.

The V call is TRBV18, the J call TRBJ2-2, with D perhaps matching TRBD1 (5 bases). The CDR3 sequence is 18 residues long. V was cut by 0 bases and J by 3 bases, with 17 bases left in between. CDR1 is KGHSH and CDR2 is LQKENI in the germline V gene. The CDR3 is CASSPPSLVRADTGELFF. In nucleotides, the CDR3 is TGTGCCAGCTCACCACCTTCCTTGGTCAGGGCGGACACCGGGGAGCTGTTTTTT.

The chain combines TRBV11-3 with TRBJ2-5, with TRBD1 matching 10 bases. The CDR3 totals 15 residues. Germline CDR1 reads SGHNT; CDR2 reads YENEEA. Trimming at V came to 6 bases and at J to 4 bases, leaving 8 bases not matched to a gene. CDR3 coding DNA: TGTGCCAGCAGTCCGGGACAGGGGATTAGAGAGACCCAGTACTTC. This encodes CASSPGQGIRETQYF.

Points on this clone: Other nucleotide sequences in the sample specify the same CDR3. The chain has TRBV5-1 and TRBJ2-7, with 11 positions matching TRBD2. The CDR3 is made up of 14 amino acids. V lost 1 base to trimming and J lost 4 bases; unmatched junction nucleotides: 1. CDR1 and CDR2 (germline): SGHRS, YFSETQ. DNA for the CDR3: TGCGCCAGCAGCTTGACTAGCGGGAGTTACGAGCAGTACTTC. Translated, it gives CASSLTSGSYEQYF.

This chain links TRBV7-9 with TRBJ2-6, with D possibly TRBD2 on 7 matching bases. Germline CDR1 and CDR2: SEHNR and FQNEAQ (reference sequence). V lost 3 bases and J lost 0, with 12 bases in between. The CDR3 contains 17 residues. The CDR3 protein is CASSFPRGASGANVLTF. CDR3 DNA: TGTGCCAGCAGCTTCCCCCGGGGGGCCTCTGGGGCCAACGTCCTGACTTTC. Using reference TRBV7-9 and TRBJ2-6 for the parts outside the CDR3, the full variable domain is DTGVSQNPRHKITKRGQNVTFRCDPISEHNRLYWYRQTLGQGPEFLTYFQNEAQLEKSRLLSDRFSAERPKGSFSTLEIQRTEQGDSAMYLCASSFPRGASGANVLTFGAGSRLTVL.

CDR3 DNA: TGTGCCAGCAGCTTCCCGGGGGACAATGAGCAGTTCTTC. This translates into CASSFPGDNEQFF. The chain recombines TRBV5-4 with TRBJ2-1; maybe TRBD2 (6 bases). The CDR3 totals 13 residues. Germline values: CDR1 SGHNT, CDR2 YYREEE (reference sequence). Deletions cut 2 bases from V and 5 bases from J, with 8 bases between. Full variable domain (remainder filled in from reference TRBV5-4 and TRBJ2-1): ETGVTQSPTHLIKTRGQQVTLRCSSQSGHNTVSWYQQALGQGPQFIFQYYREEENGRGNFPPRFSGLQFPNYSSELNVNALELDDSALYLCASSFPGDNEQFFGPGTRLTVL.

The chain recombines TRBV7-2 with TRBJ1-4, with 7 bases matching TRBD1. Per the germline V gene, CDR1 is SGHTA and CDR2 is FQGNSA. With 5 bases clipped from V and 8 bases from J, the junction kept 11 bases outside the gene matches. CDR3 length equals 15 residues. The chain's CDR3 is CASSLERGRREKLFF. CDR3 nucleotides: TGTGCCAGCAGCCTAGAGAGGGGGCGCAGGGAAAAACTGTTTTTT.

The gene calls are TRBV5-1 and TRBJ2-2, with D tentatively TRBD1 (6 bases). V was trimmed by 3 bases and J by 4 bases, leaving 7 bases between them. Germline CDR1 SGHRS, CDR2 YFSETQ. CDR3 length: 13 residues. The CDR3 loop reads CASSWDITGELFF. The CDR3 DNA reads TGCGCCAGCAGCTGGGACATCACCGGGGAGCTGTTTTTT.

The chain links TRBV9 to TRBJ2-1; a weak D match, TRBD2 (6 bases). The CDR3 runs to 14 residues. Germline values: CDR1 SGDLS, CDR2 YYNGEE. The V gene lost 4 bases and the J gene lost 8 bases, with 16 bases spanning the gap. The CDR3 loop reads CASSLGGSGDEQFF. Written as DNA, the CDR3 is TGTGCCAGCAGCCTGGGGGGATCGGGCGATGAGCAGTTCTTC.

The V and J genes are TRBV7-8 and TRBJ1-5; no firm D call. The V and J ends lost 4 bases and 5 bases respectively, with 18 bases between them. The CDR3 has 16 residues. CDR1 is SGHVS and CDR2 is FQNEAQ in the germline V gene. The CDR3 sequence is CASSSRASAKDQPQHF. In DNA form, the CDR3 reads TGTGCCAGCAGCTCCCGGGCCTCGGCCAAAGATCAGCCCCAGCATTTT.

This clone has just one count. V is TRBV9 and J is TRBJ2-3; no firm D call. Germline values: CDR1 SGDLS, CDR2 YYNGEE. V was pared by 0 bases and J by 1 base, with 9 bases between. This CDR3 is 15 amino acids long. The chain's CDR3 is CASSVGSVGTDTQYF. CDR3 nucleotides: TGTGCCAGCAGCGTAGGGAGCGTAGGCACAGATACGCAGTATTTT.

The rearrangement uses TRBV7-7 and TRBJ2-1; 8 bases agree with TRBD2. This CDR3 contains 15 residues. V lost 6 bases, J lost 7 bases, and 11 bases stayed unmatched. Germline V gives CDR1 SSHAT, CDR2 FNYEAQ (reference sequence). The CDR3 DNA sequence: TGTGCCAGCAGTTCCCAACTCGGGGGGGAAAATGAGCAGTTCTTC. Protein sequence: CASSSQLGGENEQFF.

The chain recombines TRBV7-2 with TRBJ2-3, with D unresolved. There are 13 residues in the CDR3. The V gene's germline CDR1 is SGHTA and CDR2 FQGNSA. The ends were cut back, 4 bases at V and 4 bases at J, with 9 bases in the middle. The CDR3 sequence: CASSSGAADTQYF. The CDR3 nucleotides are TGTGCCAGCAGCTCGGGCGCAGCAGATACGCAGTATTTT.

The CDR3 sequence: CAWLFRDTSRPNEQFF. The CDR3 DNA reads as TGTGCCTGGCTGTTTAGGGACACTAGCCGACCTAATGAGCAGTTCTTC. The gene calls are TRBV30 and TRBJ2-1, with D perhaps being TRBD1 or TRBD2 (6 bases each). The ends were cut back, 5 bases at V and 7 bases at J, with 24 bases in the middle. The CDR3 contains 16 residues. CDR1 GTSNPN and CDR2 SVGIG come from the germline V gene (reference sequence).

The chain uses TRBV10-3 and TRBJ1-2, with TRBD1 as a possible D gene (5 bases). The ends were cut back, 0 bases at V and 4 bases at J, with 18 bases in the middle. CDR3 length equals 17 residues. Germline values: CDR1 ENHRY, CDR2 SYGVKD. CDR3 sequence (DNA): TGTGCCATCAGTGAGTCACGGGACGGCCTCATTGGCTATGGCTACACCTTC. Translation: CAISESRDGLIGYGYTF.

The rearrangement joins TRBV5-1 to TRBJ2-3; 8 nucleotides align to TRBD2. Looked up from germline, CDR1 is SGHRS and CDR2 is YFSETQ. After removal of 4 bases from V and 3 bases from J, the junction contained 7 bases not matched to a gene. The CDR3 totals 15 residues. The CDR3 loop reads CASSRLGGETDTQYF. Written as DNA, the CDR3 is TGCGCCAGCAGCCGCCTCGGGGGGGAAACAGATACGCAGTATTTT.

The chain combines TRBV2 with TRBJ1-5; possibly TRBD1 for D (5 bases). Trimming pared 5 bases from V and 8 bases from J, leaving 16 bases between. This CDR3 has 14 residues. From germline, CDR1 is SNHLY and CDR2 FYNNEI. The CDR3 region has the DNA TGTGCCAGCAGTTTAAGCGGGGGTGAGGAGCCCCAGCATTTT. The encoded protein is CASSLSGGEEPQHF.

The V and J genes are TRBV2 and TRBJ2-7; 9 nucleotides match TRBD1. CDR3 length: 15 amino acids. CDR1 SNHLY and CDR2 FYNNEI come from the germline V gene. Unmatched junction bases numbered 6, after V lost 4 bases and J lost 2 bases. The CDR3 spells CASSVTQGAPYEQYF. For the CDR3, the DNA is TGTGCCAGCAGTGTCACACAGGGGGCCCCCTACGAGCAGTACTTC.